This T cell receptor (beta chain) was retrieved from a study of CD8+ T cells in alopecia areata. Treatment denoted: oral pan-JAK inhibitor, 5-10 mg twice daily. Trimming cost V 1 base and J 3 bases; bases outside gene matches: 3. The CDR3 sequence is 15 residues long. Per germline, CDR1 SGHAT and CDR2 FQNNGV. Extraction and reverse transcription of RNA yielded cDNA as the sequencing template. The data were produced by immunoSEQ multiplex PCR, yet TCRdb's version contains in-frame clones alone and is incomplete. The sample has tens of thousands of clones; about two thirds are singletons. This TCR was sampled from a human donor with alopecia areata. The chain carries TRBV11-2 and TRBJ2-7; TRBD1 matches at 10 bases. The source material was CD8+ T cells sorted from blood, sampled at roughly week 45, from a patient treated with tofacitinib. DNA of the CDR3: TGTGCCAGCAGCTTAGGACAGGGGGCGAACTACGAGCAGTACTTC. It encodes CASSLGQGANYEQYF.